The sequence of this TCR beta chain was determined in a study of human T cells and chemical hapten exposure. Notes on the study in general: Alopecia affected the donors, so their immune response may differ from healthy people's.

This clonotype was counted ten times or more. Its antigen is as yet unknown. The time point: patch test 2, 6 weeks after DPC sensitization. Stated treatment: therapeutic diphenylcyclopropenone sensitization with weekly scalp DPC. Investigators collected blood before applying each patch test. CDR3 length equals 15 residues. V trimming: 5 bases; J trimming: 2 bases; junction bases outside the gene matches: 6. In germline, CDR1 is SGHTA, CDR2 FQGNSA. TCRdb called the RACE reads again in MiXCR, with one record for every CDR3 protein. In the table there are roughly 120,000 distinct CDR3 sequences, 9.2% of which are singletons.

Sequenced material: whole blood, taken in connection with sensitization to the hapten diphenylcyclopropenone (DPC). The V and J genes are TRBV7-2 and TRBJ1-5, with 7 bases fitting TRBD1. The sequence came from a woman in her forties with alopecia areata. Some clones in this sample may be carry-over from other donors' samples. The CDR3 spells CASSQGVIGNQPQHF. CDR3 in DNA: TGTGCCAGCAGCCAGGGGGTAATTGGCAATCAGCCCCAGCATTTT.